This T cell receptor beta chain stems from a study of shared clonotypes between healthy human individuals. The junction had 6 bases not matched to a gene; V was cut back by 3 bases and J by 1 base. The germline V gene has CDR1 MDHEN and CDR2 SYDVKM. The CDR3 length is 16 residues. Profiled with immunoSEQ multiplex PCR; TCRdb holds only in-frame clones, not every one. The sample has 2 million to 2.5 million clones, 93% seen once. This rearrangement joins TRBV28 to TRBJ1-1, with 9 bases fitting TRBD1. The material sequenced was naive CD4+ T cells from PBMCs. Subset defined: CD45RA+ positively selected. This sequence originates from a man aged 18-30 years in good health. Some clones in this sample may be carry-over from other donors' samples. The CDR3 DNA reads TGTGCCAGCAGTTTGGGACAGGGAAATCCGAACACTGAAGCTTTCTTT. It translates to CASSLGQGNPNTEAFF. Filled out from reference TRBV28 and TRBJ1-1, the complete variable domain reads DVKVTQSSRYLVKRTGEKVFLECVQDMDHENMFWYRQDPGLGLRLIYFSYDVKMKEKGDIPEGYSVSREKKERFSLILESASTNQTSMYLCASSLGQGNPNTEAFFGQGTRLTVV.